A selection of T cell receptor beta chains follows, all from one sample in a study of T-cell memory formation after mild COVID-19. TCRdb independently ran MiXCR on the 5' RACE reads; one entry per CDR3 protein. The sample contains fewer than 450,000 distinct CDR3 sequences, around a fifth of which appear only once. Sequenced material: PBMCs or a T cell subset sorted from them (not recorded which). These receptors were collected from an adult woman who had mild COVID-19 (a few samples of this study predate the infection). Cell type and time point are not known. Both conserved end residues are part of each CDR3. The D gene is left open where the match is weak. A row's size may be missing; if present it is once, few, many or a size class.

J gene,D gene,V gene,clone size,CDR3 protein,CDR3 DNA
TRBJ2-1,TRBD2,TRBV3-1,.,CASSHSGAAYNEQFF,TGTGCCAGCAGCCACAGCGGGGCCGCCTACAATGAGCAGTTCTTC
TRBJ2-1,TRBD1,TRBV9,few,CASGGGDRGYNEQFF,TGTGCCAGCGGAGGTGGGGACAGGGGCTACAATGAGCAGTTCTTC
TRBJ2-7,TRBD2,TRBV6-2/TRBV6-3,.,CASRGLAGGPVPEQYF,TGTGCCAGCAGGGGACTAGCGGGAGGGCCTGTTCCCGAGCAGTACTTC
TRBJ2-7,.,TRBV5-1,few,CASSSGLAPSYEQYF,TGCGCCAGCAGCTCGGGTCTAGCGCCGTCCTACGAGCAGTACTTC
TRBJ2-1,.,TRBV7-9,.,CASSASLGGNEQFF,TGTGCCAGCAGCGCGAGCCTAGGGGGCAATGAGCAGTTCTTC
TRBJ2-7,.,TRBV18,.,CASSPNAAGYEQYF,TGTGCCAGCTCACCAAACGCCGCTGGCTACGAGCAGTACTTC
TRBJ2-1,.,TRBV12-3/TRBV12-4,.,CASSSGPGEQFF,TGTGCCAGCAGTTCGGGACCCGGGGAGCAGTTCTTC
TRBJ1-4,.,TRBV24-1,.,CATSDPGDEKLFF,TGTGCCACCAGTGATCCAGGGGACGAAAAACTGTTTTTT
TRBJ1-1,.,TRBV12-5,few,CASGSTADPEAFF,TGTGCTAGTGGTTCTACTGCAGACCCTGAAGCTTTCTTT
TRBJ1-2,.,TRBV12-3/TRBV12-4,few,CASRSQGGGYTF,TGTGCCAGCAGATCACAGGGTGGTGGCTACACCTTC
TRBJ2-3,TRBD2,TRBV2,.,CASLGLAGADTQYF,TGTGCCAGCCTAGGACTAGCGGGAGCAGATACGCAGTATTTT
TRBJ2-5,TRBD2,TRBV25-1,.,CACGEGQETQYF,TGTGCCTGCGGGGAGGGCCAAGAGACCCAGTACTTC
TRBJ2-2,.,TRBV24-1,.,CATSDPGHPTGELFF,TGTGCCACCAGTGACCCAGGACATCCCACCGGGGAGCTGTTTTTT
TRBJ1-1,.,TRBV18,.,CASSPQDTEAFF,TGTGCCAGCTCACCACAGGACACTGAAGCTTTCTTT
TRBJ2-3,TRBD2,TRBV11-2,.,CASSLGGLAGWVGTQYF,TGTGCCAGCAGCTTAGGCGGACTAGCGGGGTGGGTAGGGACGCAGTATTTT
TRBJ2-1,TRBD1,TRBV12-3/TRBV12-4,few,CASSRDRGGLGEQFF,TGTGCCAGCAGTCGAGACAGGGGGGGACTGGGTGAGCAGTTCTTC
TRBJ1-6,.,TRBV5-4,.,CASNSRFYNSPLHF,TGTGCCAGCAACTCGAGATTCTATAATTCACCCCTCCACTTT
TRBJ2-7,.,TRBV3-1,once,CASSQDGTYEQYF,TGTGCCAGCAGCCAAGATGGGACCTACGAGCAGTACTTC
TRBJ2-3,TRBD2,TRBV6-6,.,CASLGTSGSRDTQYF,TGTGCCAGCCTGGGGACTAGCGGGAGCCGAGATACGCAGTATTTT
TRBJ1-5,TRBD1,TRBV7-6,few,CASSLGSGQISNQPQHF,TGTGCCAGCAGCTTAGGTTCGGGACAGATTAGCAATCAGCCCCAGCATTTT
TRBJ2-3,TRBD2,TRBV12-3/TRBV12-4,few,CASSITLAADTQYF,TGTGCCAGCAGTATAACGCTAGCGGCAGATACGCAGTATTTT
TRBJ2-1,TRBD1,TRBV3-1,.,CASSPGQGREGEQFF,TGTGCCAGCAGCCCGGGACAGGGGAGGGAAGGTGAGCAGTTCTTC
TRBJ1-5,.,TRBV7-2,few,CASSFDFISNQPQHF,TGTGCCAGCAGCTTTGACTTTATCAGCAATCAGCCCCAGCATTTT
TRBJ2-5,.,TRBV11-3,many,CASTQGETQYF,TGTGCCAGCACCCAGGGGGAGACCCAGTACTTC
TRBJ2-5,.,TRBV5-1,.,CASTSGGGGHGETQYF,TGCGCCAGCACCTCAGGGGGCGGGGGGCACGGAGAGACCCAGTACTTC
TRBJ2-5,.,TRBV7-8,few,CASSPGHSGETQYF,TGTGCCAGCAGCCCGGGGCACTCGGGAGAGACCCAGTACTTC
TRBJ2-4,.,TRBV12-3/TRBV12-4,few,CASSYEYLAKNIQYF,TGTGCCAGCAGTTACGAGTACCTAGCCAAAAACATTCAGTACTTC
TRBJ2-7,TRBD2,TRBV6-1,.,CASSTRAGGPYEQYF,TGTGCCAGCAGTACCCGAGCGGGGGGGCCCTACGAGCAGTACTTC
TRBJ2-3,.,TRBV20-1,many,CSARDGTDTQYF,TGCAGTGCTAGAGACGGCACAGATACGCAGTATTTT